These T cell receptor beta chains were read from a single sample in a study of T cell responses to AZD1222 COVID-19 vaccine. Data came from immunoSEQ multiplex PCR; TCRdb stores just in-frame clones and leaves some out. The sample carries 110,000 or so clones, roughly nine tenths recorded once. Sequenced material: peripheral blood, taken 28 days after the second AZD1222 dose. All receptors derive from an adult who received the AZD1222 COVID-19 vaccine. CDR3s include the opening cysteine and the closing phenylalanine or tryptophan. The D gene is left open where the match is weak. Some rows mark clone size as missing; the rest say once, few, many or name a class of expanded clone.

D gene: TRBD1; J gene: TRBJ1-2; V gene: TRBV6-2/TRBV6-3; clone size: few; CDR3 protein: CASSYSIRDREKGYGYTF; CDR3 DNA: TGTGCCAGCAGTTACTCCATCCGGGACAGGGAAAAAGGCTATGGCTACACCTTC
D gene: .; J gene: TRBJ2-3; V gene: TRBV6-5; clone size: .; CDR3 protein: CASSLQGSTDTQYF; CDR3 DNA: TGTGCCAGCAGTTTACAGGGTAGTACAGATACGCAGTATTTT
D gene: TRBD1; J gene: TRBJ1-5; V gene: TRBV28; clone size: once; CDR3 protein: CASSLGTGRQPQHF; CDR3 DNA: TGTGCCAGCAGTTTAGGGACAGGGAGGCAGCCCCAGCATTTT
D gene: .; J gene: TRBJ2-5; V gene: TRBV21-1; clone size: .; CDR3 protein: CASSKVQQGGETQYF; CDR3 DNA: TGTGCCAGCAGCAAAGTTCAGCAGGGCGGAGAGACCCAGTACTTC
D gene: .; J gene: TRBJ1-1; V gene: TRBV7-9; clone size: .; CDR3 protein: CASSPFGGSHTEAFF; CDR3 DNA: TGTGCCAGCAGCCCCTTCGGGGGGTCTCACACTGAAGCTTTCTTT
D gene: .; J gene: TRBJ2-3; V gene: TRBV3-1/TRBV3-2; clone size: .; CDR3 protein: CASSQEEGSRTDTQYF; CDR3 DNA: TGTGCCAGCAGCCAAGAGGAAGGTAGTCGCACAGATACGCAGTATTTT
D gene: .; J gene: TRBJ2-2; V gene: TRBV11-2; clone size: .; CDR3 protein: CASSLESTGRLLEAGELFF; CDR3 DNA: TGTGCCAGTAGCTTAGAGTCGACCGGACGCCTCTTGGAGGCCGGGGAGCTGTTTTTT
D gene: .; J gene: TRBJ1-1; V gene: TRBV19; clone size: .; CDR3 protein: CASSILKNTEAFF; CDR3 DNA: TGTGCCAGTAGTATTCTTAAGAACACTGAAGCTTTCTTT
D gene: TRBD2; J gene: TRBJ2-7; V gene: TRBV4-3; clone size: .; CDR3 protein: CASSQVASGGAHEQYF; CDR3 DNA: TGCGCCAGCAGCCAAGTAGCTAGCGGGGGGGCCCACGAGCAGTACTTC
D gene: .; J gene: TRBJ1-1; V gene: TRBV2; clone size: .; CDR3 protein: CASSDWTVNTEAFF; CDR3 DNA: TGTGCCAGCAGTGATTGGACGGTGAACACTGAAGCTTTCTTT
D gene: .; J gene: TRBJ2-3; V gene: TRBV6-1; clone size: .; CDR3 protein: CASSVSGATSTDTQYF; CDR3 DNA: TGTGCCAGCAGTGTGTCAGGGGCCACTAGCACAGATACGCAGTATTTT